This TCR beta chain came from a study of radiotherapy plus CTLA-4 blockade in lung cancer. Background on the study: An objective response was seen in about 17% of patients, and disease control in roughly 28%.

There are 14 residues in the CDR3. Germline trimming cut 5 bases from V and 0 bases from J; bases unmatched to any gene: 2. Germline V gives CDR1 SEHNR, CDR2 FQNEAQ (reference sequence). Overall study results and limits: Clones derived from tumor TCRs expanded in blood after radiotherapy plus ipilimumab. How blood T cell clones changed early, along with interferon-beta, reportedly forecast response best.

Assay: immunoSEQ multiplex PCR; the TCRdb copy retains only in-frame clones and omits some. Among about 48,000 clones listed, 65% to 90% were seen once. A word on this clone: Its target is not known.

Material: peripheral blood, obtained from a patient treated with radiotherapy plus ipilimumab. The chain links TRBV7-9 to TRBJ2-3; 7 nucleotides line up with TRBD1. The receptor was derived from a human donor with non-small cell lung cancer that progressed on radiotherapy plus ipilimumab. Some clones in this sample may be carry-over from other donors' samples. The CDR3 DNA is TGTGCCAGCAGCGGACAGGCTAGCACAGATACGCAGTATTTT. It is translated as CASSGQASTDTQYF.